This TCR beta chain stems from a study of cytomegalovirus exposure and HLA in healthy donors. Study as a whole: Clustering assigned over 70% of the roughly 430 genotyped donors to the Caucasian-associated ancestry cluster.

This CDR3 is built from 13 residues. The V and J ends lost 7 bases and 4 bases respectively, with 11 bases between them. Per the germline V gene, CDR1 is LNHDA and CDR2 is SQIVND (reference sequence). Whole-study results and caveats: An analysis that came later showed most CMV-associated TCR beta chains appearing HLA-restricted. It was 150 to 200 TCR beta chains that were listed as cytomegalovirus-associated.

Details on this clone: Its target is not known.

Amplification used 60 Vbeta primers and 13 Jbeta primers. Measured with immunoSEQ multiplex PCR; TCRdb has only the in-frame clones, and not every one. The sample has about 55,000 clones, about 84% seen once; the top ten hold roughly 1.5%. The chain has TRBV19 and TRBJ1-3; tentatively, D is TRBD1 (6 bases). Sequenced input: PBMCs. This receptor was identified in a female donor in good health and CMV-seronegative. CDR3 protein: CASIQGLGNTIYF. The CDR3 coding sequence is TGTGCCAGTATACAGGGTCTAGGAAACACCATATATTTT.